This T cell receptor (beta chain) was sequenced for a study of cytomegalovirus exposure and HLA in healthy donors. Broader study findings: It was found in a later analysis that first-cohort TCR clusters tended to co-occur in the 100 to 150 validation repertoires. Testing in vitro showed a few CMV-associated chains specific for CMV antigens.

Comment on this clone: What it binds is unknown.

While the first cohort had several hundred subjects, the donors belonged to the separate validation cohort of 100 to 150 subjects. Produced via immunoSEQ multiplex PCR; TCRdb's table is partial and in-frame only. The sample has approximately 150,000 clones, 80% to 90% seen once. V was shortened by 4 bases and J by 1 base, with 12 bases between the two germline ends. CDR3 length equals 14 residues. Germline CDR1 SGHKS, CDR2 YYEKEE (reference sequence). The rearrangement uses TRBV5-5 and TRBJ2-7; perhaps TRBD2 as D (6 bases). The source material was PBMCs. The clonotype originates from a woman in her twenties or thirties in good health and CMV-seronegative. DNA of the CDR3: TGTGCCAGCAGCCAAATGGGACTGTCCTACGAGCAGTACTTC. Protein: CASSQMGLSYEQYF.